The following is a T cell receptor beta chain sequence with its context. The antigen is not known. Repertoires were generated with immunoSEQ multiplex PCR, while TCRdb's copy carries only in-frame clones and drops some. The table lists some 640,000 clones, 89% of them singletons. Documented treatment: some 20 received Ad26.COV2.S at low or high dose, single or two shots; roughly five received placebo; per-sample allocation not given. Samples came from day 63 after the first vaccine or placebo injection. It was an adult aged 18-55 years in Boston who was the donor. The data belong to a study of Ad26.COV2.S vaccination and SARS-CoV-2 variants. On the study more broadly: Once or twice, 56 days apart, Ad26.COV2.S was delivered intramuscularly.

Trimming stripped 5 bases from V and 5 bases from J, with 15 bases between. There are 14 residues in the CDR3. Germline V gene sequence: CDR1 LNHDA, CDR2 SQIVND (reference sequence). Study-wide results and caveats: Analyses of TCR breadth and depth may have underestimated total T cell responses. Greater spike-specific TCR breadth was seen in vaccine recipients than in placebo recipients.

The receptor was isolated from a person aged 18-65 years who received the Ad26.COV2.S COVID-19 vaccine or a placebo. The rearrangement uses TRBV19 and TRBJ2-5; a weak D match, TRBD1 (6 bases). The sequencing used peripheral blood, collected in a trial of Ad26.COV2.S vaccine versus placebo. The DNA for the CDR3 is TGTGCCAGTAGTGTTATACAGGGTCGGGAGACCCAGTACTTC. Translated: CASSVIQGRETQYF.